This TCR beta chain was sequenced in a study of OX40 agonist ivuxolimab in advanced cancers. General study findings and limits: At 0.1 to 3.0 mg/kg and by week 6, clonal expansion occurred in CD4+ and CD8+ blood T cells.

From germline, CDR1 is KGHSH and CDR2 LQKENI. V was clipped by 4 bases and J by 3 bases; unmatched bases: 6. CDR3 length equals 14 residues. There are a few counts of this clone. Its antigen is not identified. Only in-frame clones appear in the TCRdb table, and some are missing; sequencing was by immunoSEQ multiplex PCR. The profile shows almost 70,000 clones, over 60% of them singletons. Sequencing was performed on CD4+ or CD8+ T cells sorted from blood, taken in a trial of the OX40 agonist ivuxolimab. The V gene is TRBV18, the J gene TRBJ2-7; 7 bases align to TRBD1. The TCR sequence derives from an adult with an advanced solid tumor such as melanoma, head and neck, liver or kidney cancer. This CDR3 is CASSLATGSYEQYF. The CDR3 DNA follows: TGTGCCAGCTCACTCGCGACAGGGAGCTACGAGCAGTACTTC. Full variable domain (remainder filled in from reference TRBV18 and TRBJ2-7): NAGVMQNPRHLVRRRGQEARLRCSPMKGHSHVYWYRQLPEEGLKFMVYLQKENIIDESGMPKERFSAEFPKEGPSILRIQQVVRGDSAAYFCASSLATGSYEQYFGPGTRLTVT.